This T cell receptor (beta chain) was sequenced in a study of blood T cell repertoires in COVID-19. Across the whole study: Spain, Italy and the United States supplied samples that represented acute and convalescent COVID-19. PBMCs, B-cell-depleted T cells, or T cells were the source of the cDNA or gDNA that made up the material.

Method: immunoSEQ multiplex PCR; TCRdb's copy keeps in-frame clones and lacks some. Of roughly 320,000 clones in the sample, about nine tenths were seen once. The length of the CDR3 is 16 residues. The germline V gene has CDR1 LNHDA and CDR2 SQIVND (reference sequence). V lost 6 bases and J lost 1, with 18 bases in between. Patients in Seattle were enrolled during active infection, then followed longitudinally. This receptor was obtained from a woman aged 25 to 39 with COVID-19, enrolled during active disease. The sequencing input was peripheral blood. This chain uses TRBV19 with TRBJ1-1, with unresolved D. The CDR3 spells CASSPAGAGWNTEAFF. The DNA of the CDR3 is TGTGCCAGTAGCCCCGCGGGAGCAGGATGGAACACTGAAGCTTTCTTT.